This TCR beta chain was documented in a study of blood T cell repertoires in COVID-19. About the study: Donors in the United States, Italy and Spain gave samples during acute or convalescent COVID-19. T cells, B-cell-depleted T cells, or PBMCs supplied cDNA or gDNA.

V gave up 0 bases and J gave up 7 bases, with 7 bases separating them. CDR3 size: 13 residues. Germline CDR1 reads MNHNY; CDR2 reads SVGAGI (reference sequence). Per the original methods: Using reference gene primer amplification, nucleated cell counts were estimated. Profiled with immunoSEQ multiplex PCR; TCRdb holds only in-frame clones, not every one. V and J calls and clone size are given by that table; D and trimming were obtained from the DNA. The sample lists over 200,000 clones, almost 90% seen once, with about 2.5% in the top ten. The specimen sequenced was peripheral blood. This sequence originates from a woman aged 55-69 years with acute or convalescent COVID-19. The genes are TRBV6-6 and TRBJ1-5; D gene ambiguous. CDR3 sequence reads: CASSYSSTQPQHF. The CDR3 DNA sequence: TGTGCCAGCAGTTACTCCTCGACACAGCCCCAGCATTTT.